The sequence of this T cell receptor (beta chain) was determined in a study of shared clonotypes between healthy human individuals. About the research overall: The plates for each donor numbered three CD4 naive, three CD4 memory, two CD8 naive and one CD8 memory.

Turning to this clone: The target antigen is unknown.

Notes on the study in general: In having few donors, the study represented limited genetic and exposure-history diversity. Among donors, sharing of clonotypes was expected to be affected by sequencing depth.

This CDR3 has 16 residues. Germline-derived CDR1 and CDR2 are SGDLS and YYNGEE. V lost 0 bases and J lost 3; bases outside the gene matches: 5. Memory CD4+ cells were the fraction left after CD45RA+ naive selection. The data were produced by immunoSEQ multiplex PCR, yet TCRdb's version contains in-frame clones alone and is incomplete. The sample consists of more than 2,000,000 clones, approximately 94% of them appearing once. This TCR was recovered from a young man in good health. The chain employs TRBV9 and TRBJ2-1; 8 nucleotides agree with TRBD2. The sample was naive CD4+ T cells sorted from blood. The subset here: CD45RA+ positively selected. CDR3: CASSVVPSGLYNEQFF. The CDR3 bases are TGTGCCAGCAGCGTAGTCCCTAGCGGGCTCTACAATGAGCAGTTCTTC.